Listed here are 6 T cell receptor beta chains from one sample, sequenced in a study of patients and donors after allogeneic stem cell transplantation. One entry per CDR3 protein, called by TCRdb with MiXCR from the RT-PCR reads. Here the sample spans about 960,000 distinct CDR3 sequences, roughly 18% being singletons. The specimen was blood, either unsorted or a sorted T cell fraction (not recorded which). Every receptor here comes from a human donor who was either an allogeneic HSCT recipient or a stem cell or donor lymphocyte infusion donor (not recorded which). It is not recorded whose cells these are; they may come from a transplant donor.

The gene calls are TRBV12-3 or TRBV12-4 and TRBJ2-5, with 7 nucleotides matching TRBD2. Unmatched junction bases numbered 6, after V lost 3 bases and J lost 5 bases. This CDR3 is built from 14 residues. The CDR3, as DNA: TGTGCCAGCAGTTTTTACGGGGGGACGGAGACCCAGTACTTC. It specifies CASSFYGGTETQYF.

This clonotype appeared a few times. The V and J genes are TRBV14 and TRBJ2-3; 10 bases are shared with TRBD1. Per the germline V gene, CDR1 is SGHDN and CDR2 is FVKESK. The CDR3 is made up of 16 amino acids. V lost 4 bases to trimming and J lost 6 bases; unmatched junction nucleotides: 10. DNA for the CDR3: TGTGCCAGCAGCCGGCGACAGGGGGCTACGGCCGATACGCAGTATTTT. This gives the protein CASSRRQGATADTQYF.

This clonotype occurred a few times. This rearrangement joins TRBV11-1 to TRBJ1-2; 7 bases align to TRBD1. V was clipped by 5 bases and J by 4 bases; unmatched bases: 10. Germline assignment: CDR1 SGHAT and CDR2 FQDESV (reference sequence). This CDR3 comprises 15 residues. The CDR3 loop is CASSPTGQPLYGYTF. For the CDR3, the DNA is TGTGCCAGCAGCCCAACGGGACAGCCCCTCTATGGCTACACCTTC.

The J gene is TRBJ2-3, the V gene TRBV6-1, with D possibly being TRBD1 (6 bases). The germline V gene encodes CDR1 MNHNS and CDR2 SASEGT. The CDR3 spans 14 residues. The V and J ends lost 8 bases and 3 bases respectively, with 15 bases between them. CDR3 DNA sequence: TGTGCCAGCCGCAGGGGCGGGCGGACAGATACGCAGTATTTT. Its translation is CASRRGGRTDTQYF.

V and J are TRBV7-3 and TRBJ2-3, with D hard to call. The CDR3 loop spans 15 amino acids. The ends were cut back, 2 bases at V and 3 bases at J, with 12 bases in the middle. Germline lookup yields CDR1 SGHTA and CDR2 FQGTGA. The CDR3 sequence: CASSLGPGRTDTQYF. CDR3 nucleotide sequence: TGTGCCAGCAGCTTAGGTCCAGGTCGAACAGATACGCAGTATTTT.

The V and J genes are TRBV5-6 and TRBJ1-1; D is unresolved. V gave up 0 bases and J gave up 2 bases, with 8 bases separating them. There are 14 residues in the CDR3. The germline V gene has CDR1 SGHDT and CDR2 YYEEEE. The CDR3 protein is CASSLVGSNTEAFF. The CDR3 DNA reads TGTGCCAGCAGCTTGGTTGGCAGCAACACTGAAGCTTTCTTT.